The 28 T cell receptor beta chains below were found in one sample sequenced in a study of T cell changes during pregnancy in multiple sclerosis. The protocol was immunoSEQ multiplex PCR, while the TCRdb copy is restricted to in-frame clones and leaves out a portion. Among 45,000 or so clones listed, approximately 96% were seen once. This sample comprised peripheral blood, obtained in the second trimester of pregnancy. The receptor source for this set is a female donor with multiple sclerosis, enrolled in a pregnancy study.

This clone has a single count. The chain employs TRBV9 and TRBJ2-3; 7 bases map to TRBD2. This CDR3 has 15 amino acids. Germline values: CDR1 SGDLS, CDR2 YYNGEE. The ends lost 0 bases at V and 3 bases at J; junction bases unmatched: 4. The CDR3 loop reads CASSVVGEGTDTQYF. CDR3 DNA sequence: TGTGCCAGCAGCGTAGTAGGGGAGGGGACAGATACGCAGTATTTT. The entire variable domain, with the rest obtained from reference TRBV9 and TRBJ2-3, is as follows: DSGVTQTPKHLITATGQRVTLRCSPRSGDLSVYWYQQSLDQGLQFLIQYYNGEERAKGNILERFSAQQFPDLHSELNLSSLELGDSALYFCASSVVGEGTDTQYFGPGTRLTVL.

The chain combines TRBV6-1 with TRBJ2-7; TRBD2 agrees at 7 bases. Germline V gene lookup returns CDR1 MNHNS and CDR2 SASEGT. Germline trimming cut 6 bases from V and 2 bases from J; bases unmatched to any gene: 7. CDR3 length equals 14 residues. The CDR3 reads CASRSASGAYEQYF. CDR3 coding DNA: TGTGCCAGCAGATCGGCCAGCGGGGCCTACGAGCAGTACTTC.

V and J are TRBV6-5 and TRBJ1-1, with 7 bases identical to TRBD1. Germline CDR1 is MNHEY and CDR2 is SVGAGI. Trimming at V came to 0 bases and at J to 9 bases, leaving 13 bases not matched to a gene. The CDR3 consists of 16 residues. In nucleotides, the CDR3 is TGTGCCAGCAGTTACTCCTTCGACAGGGCTGCAGGGAAAGCTTTCTTT. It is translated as CASSYSFDRAAGKAFF.

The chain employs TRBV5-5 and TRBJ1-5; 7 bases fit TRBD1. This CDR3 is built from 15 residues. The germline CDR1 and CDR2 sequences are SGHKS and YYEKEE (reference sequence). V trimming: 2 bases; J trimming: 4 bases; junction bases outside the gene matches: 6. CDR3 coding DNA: TGTGCCAGCAGCTTCGCCGGGACAGAGAATCAGCCCCAGCATTTT. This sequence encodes CASSFAGTENQPQHF.

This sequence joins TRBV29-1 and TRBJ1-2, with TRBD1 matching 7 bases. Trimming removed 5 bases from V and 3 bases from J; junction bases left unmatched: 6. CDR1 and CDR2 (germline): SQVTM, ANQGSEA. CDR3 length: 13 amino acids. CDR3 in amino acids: CSVLGTEHYGYTF. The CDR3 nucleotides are TGCAGCGTTCTTGGGACAGAGCACTATGGCTACACCTTC.

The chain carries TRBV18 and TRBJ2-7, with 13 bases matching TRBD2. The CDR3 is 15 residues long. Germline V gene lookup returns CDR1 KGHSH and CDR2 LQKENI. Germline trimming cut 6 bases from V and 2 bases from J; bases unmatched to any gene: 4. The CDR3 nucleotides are TGTGCCAGCTCCCACGGGACTAGCGGGGCCTACGAGCAGTACTTC. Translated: CASSHGTSGAYEQYF.

The CDR3 DNA is TGTGCCAGTAGTTTTCTAGCGGGAGGAAAAGAGACCCAGTACTTC. Its protein product is CASSFLAGGKETQYF. The rearrangement links TRBV19 to TRBJ2-5; 11 bases map to TRBD2. Germline assignment: CDR1 LNHDA and CDR2 SQIVND (reference sequence). The junction had 5 bases not matched to a gene; V was cut back by 5 bases and J by 3 bases. The CDR3 extends over 15 amino acids.

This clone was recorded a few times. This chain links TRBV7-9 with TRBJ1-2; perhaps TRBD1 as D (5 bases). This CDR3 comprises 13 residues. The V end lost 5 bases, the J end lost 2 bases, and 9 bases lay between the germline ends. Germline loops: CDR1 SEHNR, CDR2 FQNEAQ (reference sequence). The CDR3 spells CASSASGNYGYTF. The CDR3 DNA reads TGTGCCAGCAGCGCCTCAGGGAACTATGGCTACACCTTC.

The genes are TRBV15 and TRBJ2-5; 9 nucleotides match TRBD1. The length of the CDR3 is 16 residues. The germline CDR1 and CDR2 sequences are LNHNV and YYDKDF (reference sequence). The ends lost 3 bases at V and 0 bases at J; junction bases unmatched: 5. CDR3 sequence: CATSRTGTGYQETQYF. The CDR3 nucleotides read TGTGCCACCAGCAGGACGGGGACAGGGTACCAAGAGACCCAGTACTTC. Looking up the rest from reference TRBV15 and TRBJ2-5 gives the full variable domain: DAMVIQNPRYQVTQFGKPVTLSCSQTLNHNVMYWYQQKSSQAPKLLFHYYDKDFNNEADTPDNFQSRRPNTSFCFLDIRSPGLGDTAMYLCATSRTGTGYQETQYFGPGTRLLVL.

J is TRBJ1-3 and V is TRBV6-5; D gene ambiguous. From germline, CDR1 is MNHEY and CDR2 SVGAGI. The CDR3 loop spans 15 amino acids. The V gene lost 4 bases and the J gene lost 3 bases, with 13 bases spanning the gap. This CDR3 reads CASSSFRQSGNTIYF. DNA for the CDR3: TGTGCCAGCAGTTCCTTCCGACAAAGTGGAAACACCATATATTTT.

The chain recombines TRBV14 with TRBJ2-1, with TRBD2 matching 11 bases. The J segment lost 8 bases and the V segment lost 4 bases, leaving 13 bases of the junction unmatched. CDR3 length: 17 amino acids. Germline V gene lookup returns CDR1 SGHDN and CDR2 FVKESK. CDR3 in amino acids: CASSRLTSGVFLDEQFF. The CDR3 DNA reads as TGTGCCAGCAGCCGCCTGACTAGCGGGGTCTTCTTAGATGAGCAGTTCTTC.

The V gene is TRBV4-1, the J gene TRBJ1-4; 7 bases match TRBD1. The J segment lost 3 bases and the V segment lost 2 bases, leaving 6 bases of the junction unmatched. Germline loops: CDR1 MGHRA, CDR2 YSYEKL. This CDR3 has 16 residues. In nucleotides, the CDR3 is TGCGCCAGCAGCCAACGACAGGGAAGGGCTAATGAAAAACTGTTTTTT. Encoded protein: CASSQRQGRANEKLFF.

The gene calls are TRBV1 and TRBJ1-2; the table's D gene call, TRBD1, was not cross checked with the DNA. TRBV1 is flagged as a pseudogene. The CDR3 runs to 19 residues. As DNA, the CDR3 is TGCACCAGCAGCCAAGTGTCCCCGGGACAGGGTAGGGAAGCCTATGGCTACACCTTC. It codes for CTSSQVSPGQGREAYGYTF.

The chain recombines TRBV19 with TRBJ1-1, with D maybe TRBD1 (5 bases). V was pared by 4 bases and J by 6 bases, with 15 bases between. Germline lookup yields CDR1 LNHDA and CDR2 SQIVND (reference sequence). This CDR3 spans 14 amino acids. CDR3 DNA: TGTGCCAGTAGTAAATATCAAGGGGTCGCTGAAGCTTTCTTT. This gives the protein CASSKYQGVAEAFF.

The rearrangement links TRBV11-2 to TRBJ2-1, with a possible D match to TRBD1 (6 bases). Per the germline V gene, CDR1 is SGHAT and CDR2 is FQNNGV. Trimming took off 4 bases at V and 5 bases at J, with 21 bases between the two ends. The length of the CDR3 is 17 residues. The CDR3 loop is CASSSFRGDMKNNEQFF. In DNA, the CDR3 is TGTGCCAGCAGCTCCTTCCGTGGGGACATGAAGAACAATGAGCAGTTCTTC. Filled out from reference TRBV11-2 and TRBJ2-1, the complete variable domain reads EAGVAQSPRYKIIEKRQSVAFWCNPISGHATLYWYQQILGQGPKLLIQFQNNGVVDDSQLPKDRFSAERLKGVDSTLKIQPAKLEDSAVYLCASSSFRGDMKNNEQFFGPGTRLTVL.

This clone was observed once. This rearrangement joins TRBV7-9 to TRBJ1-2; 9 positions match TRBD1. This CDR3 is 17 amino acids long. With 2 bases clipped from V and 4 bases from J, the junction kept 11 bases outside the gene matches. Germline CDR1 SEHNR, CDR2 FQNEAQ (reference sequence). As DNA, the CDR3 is TGTGCCAGCAGCTTAAGCGGAGGGACAGGGCCCAGCTATGGCTACACCTTC. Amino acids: CASSLSGGTGPSYGYTF.

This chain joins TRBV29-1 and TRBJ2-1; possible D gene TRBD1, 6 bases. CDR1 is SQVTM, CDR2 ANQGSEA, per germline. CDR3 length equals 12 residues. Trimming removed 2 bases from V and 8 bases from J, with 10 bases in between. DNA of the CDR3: TGCAGCGTTGAACCACAGGGCGATGAGCAGTTCTTC. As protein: CSVEPQGDEQFF.

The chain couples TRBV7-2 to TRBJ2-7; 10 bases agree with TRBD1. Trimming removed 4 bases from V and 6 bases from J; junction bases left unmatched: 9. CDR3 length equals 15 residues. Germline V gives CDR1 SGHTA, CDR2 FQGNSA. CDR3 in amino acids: CASSSYSGTGVEQYF. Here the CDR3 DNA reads TGTGCCAGCAGCTCTTATAGCGGGACAGGGGTCGAGCAGTACTTC. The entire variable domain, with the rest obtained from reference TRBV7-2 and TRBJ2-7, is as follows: GAGVSQSPSNKVTEKGKDVELRCDPISGHTALYWYRQSLGQGLEFLIYFQGNSAPDKSGLPSDRFSAERTGGSVSTLTIQRTQQEDSAVYLCASSSYSGTGVEQYFGPGTRLTVT.

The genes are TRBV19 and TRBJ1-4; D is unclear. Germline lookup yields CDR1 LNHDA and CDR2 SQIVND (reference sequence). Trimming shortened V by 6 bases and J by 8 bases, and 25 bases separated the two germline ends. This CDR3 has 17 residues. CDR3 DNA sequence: TGTGCCAGTAGCGACCTGGGGAGTCCTAACCGGCGGGAAAAACTGTTTTTT. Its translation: CASSDLGSPNRREKLFF. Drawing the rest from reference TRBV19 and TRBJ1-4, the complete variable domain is DGGITQSPKYLFRKEGQNVTLSCEQNLNHDAMYWYRQDPGQGLRLIYYSQIVNDFQKGDIAEGYSVSREKKESFPLTVTSAQKNPTAFYLCASSDLGSPNRREKLFFGSGTQLSVL.

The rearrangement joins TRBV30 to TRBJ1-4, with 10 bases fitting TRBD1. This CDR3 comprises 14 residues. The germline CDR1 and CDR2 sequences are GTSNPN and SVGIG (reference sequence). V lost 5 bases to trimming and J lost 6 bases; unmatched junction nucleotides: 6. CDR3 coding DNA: TGTGCCTGGGGGACAGGGGTAGGGGATGAAAAACTGTTTTTT. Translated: CAWGTGVGDEKLFF.

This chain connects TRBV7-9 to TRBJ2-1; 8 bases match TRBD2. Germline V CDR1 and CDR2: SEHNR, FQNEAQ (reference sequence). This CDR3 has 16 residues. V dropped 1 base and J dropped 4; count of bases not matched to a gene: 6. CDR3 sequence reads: CASSLGRGGLYNEQFF. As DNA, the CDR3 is TGTGCCAGCAGCTTAGGGCGCGGGGGGCTATACAATGAGCAGTTCTTC.

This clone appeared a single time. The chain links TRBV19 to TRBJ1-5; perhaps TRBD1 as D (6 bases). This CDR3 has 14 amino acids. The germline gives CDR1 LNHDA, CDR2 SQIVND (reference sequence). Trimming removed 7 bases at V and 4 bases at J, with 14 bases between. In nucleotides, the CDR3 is TGTGCCAGTACCCCAGAGAGGGGGAATCAGCCCCAGCATTTT. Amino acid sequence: CASTPERGNQPQHF.

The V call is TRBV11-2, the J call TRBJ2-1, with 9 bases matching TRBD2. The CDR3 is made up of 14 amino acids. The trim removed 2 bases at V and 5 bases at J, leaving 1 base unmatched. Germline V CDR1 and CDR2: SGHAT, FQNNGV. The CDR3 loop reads CASSLLAGHNEQFF. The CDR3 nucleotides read TGTGCCAGCAGCTTACTAGCGGGGCACAATGAGCAGTTCTTC. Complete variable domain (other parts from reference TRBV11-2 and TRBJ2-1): EAGVAQSPRYKIIEKRQSVAFWCNPISGHATLYWYQQILGQGPKLLIQFQNNGVVDDSQLPKDRFSAERLKGVDSTLKIQPAKLEDSAVYLCASSLLAGHNEQFFGPGTRLTVL.

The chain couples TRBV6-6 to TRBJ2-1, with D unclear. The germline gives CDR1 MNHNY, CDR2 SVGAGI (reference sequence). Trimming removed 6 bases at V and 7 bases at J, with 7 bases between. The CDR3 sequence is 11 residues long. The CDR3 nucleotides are TGTGCCAGCAGCTCTAGGAATGAGCAGTTCTTC. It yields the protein CASSSRNEQFF.

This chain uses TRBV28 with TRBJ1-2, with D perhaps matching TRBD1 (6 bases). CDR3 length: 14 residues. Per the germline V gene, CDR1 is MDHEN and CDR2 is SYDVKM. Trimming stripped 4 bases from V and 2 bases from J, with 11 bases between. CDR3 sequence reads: CASSSGATNYGYTF. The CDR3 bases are TGTGCCAGCAGTTCAGGGGCGACGAACTATGGCTACACCTTC.

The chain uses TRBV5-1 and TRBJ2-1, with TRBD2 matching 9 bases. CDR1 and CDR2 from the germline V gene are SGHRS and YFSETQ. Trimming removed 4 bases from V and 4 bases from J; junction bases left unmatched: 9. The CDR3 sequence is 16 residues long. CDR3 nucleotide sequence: TGCGCCAGCAGCCCCGAAGTGACTAGCGGTTACAATGAGCAGTTCTTC. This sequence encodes CASSPEVTSGYNEQFF.

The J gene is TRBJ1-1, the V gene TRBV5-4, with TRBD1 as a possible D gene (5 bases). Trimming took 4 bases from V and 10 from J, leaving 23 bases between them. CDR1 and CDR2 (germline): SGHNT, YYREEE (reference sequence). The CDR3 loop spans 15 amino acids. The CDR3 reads CASSDRGGAWSGAFF. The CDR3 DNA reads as TGTGCCAGCAGCGATAGGGGCGGCGCCTGGAGTGGAGCTTTCTTT.

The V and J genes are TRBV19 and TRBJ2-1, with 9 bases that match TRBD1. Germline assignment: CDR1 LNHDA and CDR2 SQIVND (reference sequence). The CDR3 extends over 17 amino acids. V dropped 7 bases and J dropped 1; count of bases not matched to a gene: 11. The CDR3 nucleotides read TGTGCCAGTACTTCTGGACAGGGGCGTTCGTCCTACAATGAGCAGTTCTTC. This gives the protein CASTSGQGRSSYNEQFF.